This T cell receptor beta chain was recovered during a study of CD8 T cells in ankylosing spondylitis. Study-wide points: Reportedly, disease-linked clones are significantly enriched in ankylosing spondylitis patients' matched synovial fluid. Seven or eight highly homologous variants formed a TCR beta motif that appeared characteristic of ankylosing spondylitis blood. Reactive arthritis synovial fluid and blood previously showed some of these motif variants.

Points on this clonotype: Its matching antigen is unknown.

Germline lookup yields CDR1 SGHRS and CDR2 YFSETQ. The CDR3 length is 17 residues. J gave up 3 bases and V 0 bases, and 6 bases lay outside the gene matches. With molecular barcodes, quantitative 5'-RACE was used to make the TCR beta libraries. TCRdb called the 5' RACE reads again in MiXCR, with one record for every CDR3 protein. The sample has some 840,000 distinct CDR3 sequences, about an eighth seen once. The chain carries TRBV5-1 and TRBJ2-3; 11 nucleotides agree with TRBD2. This TCR came from a male donor with ankylosing spondylitis. What was sequenced was blood, either unsorted or a sorted T cell fraction (not recorded which). As DNA, the CDR3 is TGCGCCAGCAGCTTGGCCGTACTAGCGGGGGAAACAGATACGCAGTATTTT. Translation gives CASSLAVLAGETDTQYF.